This record covers a single T cell receptor beta chain. What it binds is not known. Assay used: immunoSEQ multiplex PCR; TCRdb lists only in-frame clones, some missing. Altogether tens of thousands of clones are present, roughly 93% being singletons, with the ten largest covering roughly 1.7%. These data originate in a study of Tregs in tolerant kidney transplant recipients. Study-wide results and caveats: No direct test of biological reproducibility was done here.

The nonmyeloablative bone marrow transplants came from related graft donors, with transient mixed chimerism. Thawed PBMCs were FACS-sorted into unstimulated CD4+CD25+CD127- regulatory T cells, CD4+CD25- non-regulatory cells, CD4 and CD8 cells. Sample: CD4+ T cells from blood (PBMCs), taken 12 months after the transplant. This TCR came from a human patient who received a combined kidney and bone marrow transplant. Some T cells may be provided by the graft donor.

The CDR3 here is CASSLVHYEQYF. CDR3 nucleotide sequence: TGTGCCAGCAGCTTAGTACACTACGAGCAGTACTTC. The V call is TRBV5-6, the J call TRBJ2-7; D not resolved. CDR3 length: 12 amino acids. V was clipped by 2 bases and J by 3 bases, with 6 bases between them. CDR1 is SGHDT, CDR2 YYEEEE, per germline.